The clone carrying this T cell receptor (beta chain) has just one count. In the authors' workflow: For nucleated cells, counts were estimated from reference gene primer amplification. The method was immunoSEQ multiplex PCR; TCRdb's version includes in-frame clones alone and lacks a portion of them. The V and J calls and clone size were taken over from that table, and D and trimming were inferred from the DNA. The sample has tens of thousands of clones, roughly 80% seen once; the top ten hold roughly 45%. The data are from a study of blood T cell repertoires in COVID-19. Study-level information: The United States, Italy and Spain provided the acute and convalescent COVID-19 samples. The analysed material was cDNA or gDNA that came from T cells, B-cell-depleted T cells, or PBMCs.

CDR3 size: 14 residues. Per germline, CDR1 SGDLS and CDR2 YYNGEE. V lost 3 bases and J lost 5; bases outside the gene matches: 7. The gene calls are TRBV9 and TRBJ2-7; TRBD2 matches at 8 bases. The source material was peripheral blood. The TCR originated in a human donor in a cohort sampled during active COVID-19. This CDR3 reads CASSATAGEDEQYF. The CDR3 DNA is TGTGCCAGCAGCGCAACAGCGGGAGAAGACGAGCAGTACTTC.